This T cell receptor (beta chain) was obtained from a study of cytomegalovirus exposure and HLA in healthy donors. Overall study findings and caveats: Common viral pathogens seemed to be connected with several of the most significant clusters, according to a later analysis.

All donors participated as healthy donors of bone marrow. Researchers ran the PCR with 60 Vbeta and 13 Jbeta primers. Sequencing was performed with immunoSEQ multiplex PCR; in TCRdb, only in-frame clones are kept and a portion is missing. The table lists 150,000 to 200,000 clones, under 70% of them singletons. The CDR3 totals 13 residues. Germline V gene lookup returns CDR1 MDHEN and CDR2 SYDVKM. Remarks on this clone: The antigen remains unidentified.

The chain carries TRBV28 and TRBJ2-5, with 8 positions matching TRBD2. The DNA matches TRBJ2-7 better at its end, which makes the J call doubtful. The source of this sequence is a woman in her thirties or forties in good health and CMV-seropositive. The sample taken for sequencing was PBMCs. The chain's CDR3 is CASRQTSDYEQYF. DNA for the CDR3: TGTGCCAGCAGACAGACTAGCGACTACGAGCAGTACTTC.